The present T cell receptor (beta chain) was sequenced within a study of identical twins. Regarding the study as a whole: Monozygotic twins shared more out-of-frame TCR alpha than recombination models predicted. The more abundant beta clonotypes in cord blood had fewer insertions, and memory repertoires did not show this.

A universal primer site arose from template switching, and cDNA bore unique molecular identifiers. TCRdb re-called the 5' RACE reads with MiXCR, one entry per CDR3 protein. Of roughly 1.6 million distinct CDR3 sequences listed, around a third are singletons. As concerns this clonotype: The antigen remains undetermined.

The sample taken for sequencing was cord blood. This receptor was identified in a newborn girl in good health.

CDR3 nucleotide sequence: TGTGCCAGCTACTCGACTAGCGGGAGTAAGTACGAGCAGTACTTC. This encodes CASYSTSGSKYEQYF. The chain carries TRBV6-6 and TRBJ2-7; 12 bases agree with TRBD2. V lost 8 bases, J lost 4 bases, and 9 bases stayed unmatched. CDR3 length equals 15 residues. The germline V gene encodes CDR1 MNHNY and CDR2 SVGAGI (reference sequence).